This T cell receptor (beta chain) was sequenced in a study of cytomegalovirus exposure and HLA in healthy donors. Study conclusions and caveats: Highly shared sequence variants in one cluster were likely a sequencing artifact.

The PCR was carried out with 60 Vbeta primers and 13 Jbeta primers. Using immunoSEQ multiplex PCR, the repertoire was profiled, and TCRdb retains in-frame clones only, with some absent. The table counts 150,000 to 200,000 clones; approximately 2% lies in the top ten. For this clone: Antigen: not known.

The source of this sequence is a young man in good health and CMV-seronegative. Sequenced input: PBMCs.

CDR3 amino acids: CASSLRLAGGEKQYF. CDR3 sequence (DNA): TGTGCCAGCAGTCTCCGACTAGCGGGAGGGGAGAAGCAGTACTTC. The chain has TRBV28 and TRBJ2-7; TRBD2 matches at 14 bases. The germline V gene has CDR1 MDHEN and CDR2 SYDVKM. V was clipped by 5 bases and J by 8 bases; unmatched bases: 8. The CDR3 covers 15 residues.